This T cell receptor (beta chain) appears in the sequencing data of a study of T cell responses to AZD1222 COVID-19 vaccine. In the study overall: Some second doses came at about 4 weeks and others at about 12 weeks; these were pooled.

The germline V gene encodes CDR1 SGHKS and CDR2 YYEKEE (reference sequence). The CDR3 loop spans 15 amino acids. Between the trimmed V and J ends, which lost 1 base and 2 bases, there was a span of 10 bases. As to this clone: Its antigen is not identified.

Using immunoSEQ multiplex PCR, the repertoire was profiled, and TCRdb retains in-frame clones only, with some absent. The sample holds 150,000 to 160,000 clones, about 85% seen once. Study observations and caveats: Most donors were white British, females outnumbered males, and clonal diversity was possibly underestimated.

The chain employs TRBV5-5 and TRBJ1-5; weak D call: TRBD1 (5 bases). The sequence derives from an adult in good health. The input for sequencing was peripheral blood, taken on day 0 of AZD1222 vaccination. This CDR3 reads CASSLRGEGNQPQHF. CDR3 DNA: TGTGCCAGCAGCTTGCGAGGGGAGGGCAATCAGCCCCAGCATTTT.